A single sample is the source of the 25 T cell receptor beta chains below, sequenced in a study of T-cell reconstitution after alpha-beta-depleted transplantation in children. Unique molecular identifiers were incorporated when the TCRbeta library was constructed. From the PCR reads, TCRdb called clonotypes with MiXCR, one entry per CDR3 protein. The sample shows about 460,000 distinct CDR3 sequences, 10% to 12% of them seen only once. The sample was PBMCs, mostly from graft donor cells, taken 180 days after TCRalphabeta/CD19-depleted stem cell transplant. These receptors were taken from a female patient between 2 and 10 years old who had a stem cell transplant for aplastic anemia, so the T cells may come from the graft donor.

This clonotype came up a few times. The rearrangement links TRBV6-2 or TRBV6-3 to TRBJ2-7; 11 nucleotides match TRBD2. The CDR3 runs to 15 residues. V lost 4 bases to trimming and J lost 2 bases; unmatched junction nucleotides: 4. Germline V lookup: CDR1 MNHEY, CDR2 SVGEGT. The CDR3 DNA is TGTGCCAGCAGTTTCCCGGGACTAGCGGCCTACGAGCAGTACTTC. Amino acid sequence: CASSFPGLAAYEQYF.

The genes are TRBV9 and TRBJ2-1; the D call may be TRBD1 or TRBD2 (6 bases each). Trimming took 0 bases from V and 6 from J, leaving 13 bases between them. The CDR3 length is 15 residues. Per germline, CDR1 SGDLS and CDR2 YYNGEE. The CDR3 DNA reads as TGTGCCAGCAGCGTAGGGGGGGCAGGCGGCAATGAGCAGTTCTTC. It yields the protein CASSVGGAGGNEQFF.

CDR3 sequence: CASSPMWETQYF. CDR3 nucleotides: TGTGCCAGCAGCCCGATGTGGGAGACCCAGTACTTC. This chain uses TRBV7-2 with TRBJ2-5; D gene unclear. The CDR3 runs to 12 residues. Trimming pared 5 bases from V and 5 bases from J, leaving 9 bases between. CDR1 is SGHTA, CDR2 FQGNSA, per germline. Filled out from reference TRBV7-2 and TRBJ2-5, the complete variable domain reads GAGVSQSPSNKVTEKGKDVELRCDPISGHTALYWYRQSLGQGLEFLIYFQGNSAPDKSGLPSDRFSAERTGGSVSTLTIQRTQQEDSAVYLCASSPMWETQYFGPGTRLLVL.

This chain joins TRBV18 and TRBJ2-1; D is unresolved. The germline CDR1 and CDR2 sequences are KGHSH and LQKENI. The germline V and J ends were trimmed by 2 bases and 0 bases, with 14 bases remaining between them. The CDR3 sequence is 17 residues long. This CDR3 reads CASSPVRLPSSYNEQFF. CDR3 sequence (DNA): TGTGCCAGCTCACCAGTCCGGCTACCCAGCTCCTACAATGAGCAGTTCTTC. Filled out from reference TRBV18 and TRBJ2-1, the complete variable domain reads NAGVMQNPRHLVRRRGQEARLRCSPMKGHSHVYWYRQLPEEGLKFMVYLQKENIIDESGMPKERFSAEFPKEGPSILRIQQVVRGDSAAYFCASSPVRLPSSYNEQFFGPGTRLTVL.

This sequence joins TRBV5-6 and TRBJ2-7; 9 positions agree with TRBD2. The trim removed 1 base at V and 0 bases at J, leaving 5 bases unmatched. The germline gives CDR1 SGHDT, CDR2 YYEEEE. This CDR3 has 16 amino acids. CDR3 nucleotides: TGTGCCAGCAGCTTGCGTCCTAGCGGGATCTCCTACGAGCAGTACGTC. This encodes CASSLRPSGISYEQYV.

This clonotype was counted a few times. The chain is built from TRBV5-1 and TRBJ2-1; 7 bases line up with TRBD2. J was trimmed by 0 bases and V by 1 base; bases with no gene match: 7. CDR1 and CDR2 (germline): SGHRS, YFSETQ. CDR3 size: 17 residues. The CDR3 is CASSLLGGSPSYNEQFF. CDR3 nucleotide sequence: TGCGCCAGCAGCTTGCTCGGCGGGAGTCCCTCCTACAATGAGCAGTTCTTC. The full variable domain, in which reference TRBV5-1 and TRBJ2-1 provide the parts outside the CDR3, is KAGVTQTPRYLIKTRGQQVTLSCSPISGHRSVSWYQQTPGQGLQFLFEYFSETQRNKGNFPGRFSGRQFSNSRSEMNVSTLELGDSALYLCASSLLGGSPSYNEQFFGPGTRLTVL.

The rearrangement links TRBV5-5 to TRBJ1-2; unclear D gene. The V and J ends lost 0 bases and 14 bases respectively, with 17 bases between them. The CDR3 is made up of 13 amino acids. Germline V gene data show CDR1 as SGHKS and CDR2 as YYEKEE (reference sequence). The CDR3 coding sequence is TGTGCCAGCAGCTTGGTAGGGCGGCGGCTTCAAACCTTC. Protein sequence: CASSLVGRRLQTF.

This chain uses TRBV5-1 with TRBJ2-2, with TRBD2 matching 13 bases. The CDR3 spans 16 residues. Trimming took 3 bases from V and 6 from J; bases not matched to a gene: 5. Germline CDR1 SGHRS, CDR2 YFSETQ. The CDR3 sequence: CASSSLGLAGAGELFF. The CDR3 coding sequence is TGCGCCAGCAGCTCGCTAGGACTAGCGGGAGCCGGGGAGCTGTTTTTT.

This clonotype was detected many times. This chain joins TRBV5-1 and TRBJ1-4; the match to TRBD1 covers 10 bases. The V gene's germline CDR1 is SGHRS and CDR2 YFSETQ. This CDR3 spans 20 amino acids. The ends lost 4 bases at V and 0 bases at J; junction bases unmatched: 15. Here the CDR3 DNA reads TGCGCCAGCAGCGCGACCCGGAGACAGGGGGCGCTTGCAACTAATGAAAAACTGTTTTTT. Encoded protein: CASSATRRQGALATNEKLFF. Full variable domain (remainder filled in from reference TRBV5-1 and TRBJ1-4): KAGVTQTPRYLIKTRGQQVTLSCSPISGHRSVSWYQQTPGQGLQFLFEYFSETQRNKGNFPGRFSGRQFSNSRSEMNVSTLELGDSALYLCASSATRRQGALATNEKLFFGSGTQLSVL.

There are many counts of this clonotype. The gene calls are TRBV7-8 and TRBJ2-7; 8 bases line up with TRBD2. J was trimmed by 3 bases and V by 4 bases; bases with no gene match: 11. The germline V gene encodes CDR1 SGHVS and CDR2 FQNEAQ. The CDR3 loop spans 16 amino acids. CDR3 nucleotide sequence: TGTGCCAGCAGCTCGCCAGGACTAGCTACGTTCTACGAGCAGTACTTC. It yields the protein CASSSPGLATFYEQYF.

In its sample, this clonotype was seen a few times. The V call is TRBV5-1, the J call TRBJ2-3; D not resolved. Germline V gene data show CDR1 as SGHRS and CDR2 as YFSETQ. Trimming cost V 4 bases and J 0 bases, with 12 bases left between them. This CDR3 comprises 15 residues. DNA for the CDR3: TGCGCCAGCAGCCTACGGATGGGGAGCACAGATACGCAGTATTTT. Translating gives CASSLRMGSTDTQYF.

The chain couples TRBV14 to TRBJ2-1; D is ambiguous. Trimming cost V 0 bases and J 10 bases, with 10 bases left between them. The CDR3 is made up of 13 amino acids. Looked up from germline, CDR1 is SGHDN and CDR2 is FVKESK. The CDR3 loop reads CASSQDFPTEQFF. CDR3 coding DNA: TGTGCCAGCAGCCAAGATTTTCCGACCGAGCAGTTCTTC.

V and J are TRBV28 and TRBJ1-5; D ambiguous. This CDR3 spans 14 amino acids. Trimming removed 10 bases from V and 5 bases from J, with 18 bases in between. Germline CDR1 is MDHEN and CDR2 is SYDVKM. The CDR3 DNA reads TGTGCCACCTCTGAGAGGGTAGTTGATCAGCCCCAGCATTTT. It yields the protein CATSERVVDQPQHF.

The sample holds many counts of this clonotype. This chain joins TRBV29-1 and TRBJ2-2, with 11 bases that match TRBD2. V gave up 6 bases and J gave up 4 bases; unmatched junction bases: 7. This CDR3 is 15 amino acids long. Per germline, CDR1 SQVTM and CDR2 ANQGSEA. The CDR3 nucleotides are TGCAGCGTCCGACCTAGCGGGAGGCTCACCGGGGAGCTGTTTTTT. Its protein product is CSVRPSGRLTGELFF.

The V and J genes are TRBV15 and TRBJ1-2, with D maybe TRBD1 (5 bases). Germline V gene lookup returns CDR1 LNHNV and CDR2 YYDKDF (reference sequence). This CDR3 spans 14 amino acids. V gave up 0 bases and J gave up 8 bases, with 13 bases separating them. The CDR3 DNA is TGTGCCACCAGCAGAGAGGGGGGTAGTTGGGGCTACACCTTC. Residues: CATSREGGSWGYTF.

This clonotype was counted a few times. J is TRBJ2-5 and V is TRBV27; 10 bases align to TRBD1. There are 17 residues in the CDR3. V lost 10 bases to trimming and J lost 5 bases; unmatched junction nucleotides: 19. Germline lookup yields CDR1 MNHEY and CDR2 SMNVEV (reference sequence). CDR3: CAIGHRDRGYGLETQYF. The DNA of the CDR3 is TGTGCCATTGGCCACCGGGACAGGGGCTATGGTTTGGAGACCCAGTACTTC.

The J gene is TRBJ1-3, the V gene TRBV12-3 or TRBV12-4; tentatively, D is TRBD1 (6 bases). V was shortened by 6 bases and J by 4 bases, with 10 bases between the two germline ends. This CDR3 contains 13 residues. In DNA, the CDR3 is TGTGCCAGCAGACCGACAGGAGGAAACACCATATATTTT. This encodes CASRPTGGNTIYF.

The chain couples TRBV20-1 to TRBJ2-5; the D gene is possibly TRBD2 (6 bases). V dropped 0 bases and J dropped 2 bases, with 16 bases sitting between them. Per germline, CDR1 DFQATT and CDR2 SNEGSKA (reference sequence). CDR3 length equals 16 residues. CDR3 nucleotides: TGCAGTGCTAGAGATTACGGCGGGAAGACTCAAGAGACCCAGTACTTC. This gives the protein CSARDYGGKTQETQYF.

V usage is TRBV15 and J usage is TRBJ1-5; 7 positions match TRBD1. V dropped 4 bases and J dropped 2; count of bases not matched to a gene: 8. CDR1 is LNHNV, CDR2 YYDKDF, per germline (reference sequence). The CDR3 loop spans 16 amino acids. The DNA of the CDR3 is TGTGCCACCAGCACCTACCGACAGGGAGGCAATCAGCCCCAGCATTTT. As protein: CATSTYRQGGNQPQHF.

This clonotype showed up just a few times. The DNA for the CDR3 is TGTGCTAGTGGTTTGGTGGGGGGACCGGGACTAGCGGGAGCGAACACCGGGGAGCTGTTTTTT. Protein product: CASGLVGGPGLAGANTGELFF. The gene calls are TRBV12-5 and TRBJ2-2, with 14 nucleotides matching TRBD2. This CDR3 region has 21 residues. V was pared by 0 bases and J by 0 bases, with 9 bases of the junction left unmatched. Germline CDR1 is LGHNT and CDR2 is FRNRAP.

This chain links TRBV30 with TRBJ2-6; TRBD1 aligns across 12 bases. Germline-derived CDR1 and CDR2 are GTSNPN and SVGIG (reference sequence). This CDR3 is built from 15 residues. The J segment lost 3 bases and the V segment lost 7 bases, leaving 4 bases of the junction unmatched. CDR3 DNA: TGTGCCTTTGGGACAGGGGGCTTTGGGGCCAACGTCCTGACTTTC. Encoded protein: CAFGTGGFGANVLTF. Using reference TRBV30 and TRBJ2-6 for the parts outside the CDR3, the full variable domain is SQTIHQWPATLVQPVGSPLSLECTVEGTSNPNLYWYRQAAGRGLQLLFYSVGIGQISSEVPQNLSASRPQDRQFILSSKKLLLSDSGFYLCAFGTGGFGANVLTFGAGSRLTVL.

This clonotype was counted only a few times. The chain recombines TRBV20-1 with TRBJ1-2, with a weak D call TRBD1 (6 bases). CDR1 is DFQATT and CDR2 is SNEGSKA in the germline V gene (reference sequence). This CDR3 has 14 amino acids. In nucleotides, the CDR3 is TGCAGCACGAAGGGGGGGCCTTCTAACTATGGCTACACCTTC. This codes for CSTKGGPSNYGYTF.

This clonotype was seen a handful of times. The chain links TRBV27 to TRBJ1-2; 8 bases map to TRBD1. With 5 bases clipped from V and 2 bases from J, the junction kept 7 bases outside the gene matches. The CDR3 is made up of 15 amino acids. Germline CDR1 and CDR2: MNHEY and SMNVEV (reference sequence). CDR3 coding DNA: TGTGCCAGCAGTGATCAGGGGGCTCCAAACTATGGCTACACCTTC. This encodes CASSDQGAPNYGYTF.

A few counts support this clonotype. The CDR3 DNA is TGTGCCAGCAGTCAGGACGCCTTTAGCTACGAGCAGTACTTC. Translation gives CASSQDAFSYEQYF. This sequence joins TRBV28 and TRBJ2-7; D unresolved. The CDR3 consists of 14 residues. From germline, CDR1 is MDHEN and CDR2 SYDVKM. Deletions cut 5 bases from V and 3 bases from J, with 14 bases between.

This clonotype has ten or more counts. The chain employs TRBV29-1 and TRBJ2-3; 8 positions match TRBD2. This CDR3 comprises 13 residues. V dropped 2 bases and J dropped 3; count of bases not matched to a gene: 1. Germline CDR1 SQVTM, CDR2 ANQGSEA. The CDR3 here is CSVESGSTDTQYF. In DNA, the CDR3 is TGCAGCGTTGAAAGCGGGAGTACAGATACGCAGTATTTT.